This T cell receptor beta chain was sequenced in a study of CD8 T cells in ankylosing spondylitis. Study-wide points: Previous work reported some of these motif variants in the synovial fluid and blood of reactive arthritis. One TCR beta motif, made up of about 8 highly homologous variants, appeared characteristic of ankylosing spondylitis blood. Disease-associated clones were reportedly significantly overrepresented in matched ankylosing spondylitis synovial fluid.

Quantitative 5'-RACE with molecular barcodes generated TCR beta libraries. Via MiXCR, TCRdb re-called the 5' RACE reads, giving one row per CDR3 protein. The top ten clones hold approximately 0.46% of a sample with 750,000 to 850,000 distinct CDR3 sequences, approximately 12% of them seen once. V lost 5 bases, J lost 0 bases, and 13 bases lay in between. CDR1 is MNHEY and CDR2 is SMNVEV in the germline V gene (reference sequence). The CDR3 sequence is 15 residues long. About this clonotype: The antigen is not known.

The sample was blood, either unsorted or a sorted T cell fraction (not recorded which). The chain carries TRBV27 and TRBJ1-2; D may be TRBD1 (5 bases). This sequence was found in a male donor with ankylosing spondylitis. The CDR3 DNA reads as TGTGCCAGCAGTCGAAATACGGGGGCTAACTATGGCTACACCTTC. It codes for CASSRNTGANYGYTF.